The clone carrying this T cell receptor beta chain turned up a few times. Its antigen is unknown. The authors incorporated unique molecular identifiers into the TCR beta cDNA libraries. One entry per CDR3 protein results from TCRdb running MiXCR on the PCR reads. The profile shows roughly 600,000 distinct CDR3 sequences, roughly 40% of them singletons. The record originates from a study of post-analysis software for immune sequencing data. The germline V gene has CDR1 ENHRY and CDR2 SYGVKD. J gave up 7 bases and V 11 bases, and 9 bases lay outside the gene matches. CDR3 size: 13 residues. Points from the study as a whole: Compared with controls, patients had more of five TRBV segments, including TRBV5-6, TRBV5-1 and TRBV20-1.

The chain joins TRBV10-3 to TRBJ2-1, with 9 bases aligning to TRBD2. This clonotype originated in a girl aged 10 to 17 with multiple sclerosis. Sequencing was carried out using blood. CDR3 protein: CASTGTSKNEQFF. Here the CDR3 DNA reads TGTGCCTCAACCGGGACTAGCAAGAATGAGCAGTTCTTC.